Below, 10 T cell receptor beta chains from the same sample are listed, as sequenced in a study of T cells expressing NK-cell markers. Each CDR3 protein gets one entry in TCRdb, which reprocessed the 5' RACE reads and gives no DNA. Its table records 350,000 to 500,000 distinct CDR3 sequences. Sequences were obtained from blood T cells: a sorted CD56 or NKG2C T cell subset, CD4+ or CD8+ T cells, or bulk PBMC T cells (not recorded which). These receptors came from a woman between 18 and 69 years old in good health.

The gene calls are TRBV6-2 or TRBV6-3 and TRBJ2-5; TCRdb lists TRBD2, though no DNA is available to test this call. Germline lookup yields CDR1 MNHEY and CDR2 SVGEGT. The CDR3 runs to 14 residues. The CDR3 sequence is CASRVGGAVETQYF.

CDR3 sequence: CASSRQGKNIQYF. The chain couples TRBV12-3 or TRBV12-4 to TRBJ2-4; the D call of TRBD1 rests on TCRdb alone, since no DNA is present to check it. This CDR3 spans 13 amino acids.

The chain has TRBV9 and TRBJ1-6; there is no DNA to check the TCRdb D call of TRBD1. This CDR3 is 14 amino acids long. CDR1 and CDR2 (germline): SGDLS, YYNGEE. The CDR3 spells CASSVGGVNSPLHF. The whole variable domain, filled in from reference TRBV9 and TRBJ1-6, reads DSGVTQTPKHLITATGQRVTLRCSPRSGDLSVYWYQQSLDQGLQFLIQYYNGEERAKGNILERFSAQQFPDLHSELNLSSLELGDSALYFCASSVGGVNSPLHFGNGTRLTVT.

The V and J genes are TRBV21-1 and TRBJ2-1; TCRdb lists TRBD2, though no DNA is available to test this call. TRBV21-1 is a documented pseudogene. This CDR3 comprises 13 residues. Here the CDR3 reads CASSKELDGEQFF.

CDR3 region: CASSLLRPPAGETQYF. The gene calls are TRBV7-2 and TRBJ2-5; TCRdb's D gene call, TRBD2, goes unchecked for lack of DNA. There are 16 residues in the CDR3. Germline-derived CDR1 and CDR2 are SGHTA and FQGNSA.

This chain joins TRBV21-1 and TRBJ2-1; lacking DNA, the TRBD1 call made by TCRdb goes unchecked. TRBV21-1 is an annotated pseudogene. This CDR3 is 16 amino acids long. The CDR3 loop reads CASSIPGTGPHNEQFF.

V gene TRBV5-6 combines with J gene TRBJ1-1; TCRdb's D call, TRBD1, is unchecked because there is no DNA. The CDR3 loop spans 16 amino acids. Germline V gives CDR1 SGHDT, CDR2 YYEEEE. The CDR3 loop is CASSLVPRLMNTEAFF.

The chain combines TRBV18 with TRBJ1-4. CDR1 KGHSH and CDR2 LQKENI come from the germline V gene. This CDR3 has 14 amino acids. CDR3 amino acids: CASSPLNSPEKLFF.

The chain uses TRBV21-1 and TRBJ2-3. TRBV21-1 is a listed pseudogene. The CDR3 has 14 amino acids. The CDR3 sequence: CASSKAPLGDTQYF.

The gene calls are TRBV12-3 or TRBV12-4 and TRBJ1-3; TCRdb outputs TRBD1, but without DNA this stays unchecked. This CDR3 region has 14 residues. Here the CDR3 reads CASSFWGSGNTIYF.